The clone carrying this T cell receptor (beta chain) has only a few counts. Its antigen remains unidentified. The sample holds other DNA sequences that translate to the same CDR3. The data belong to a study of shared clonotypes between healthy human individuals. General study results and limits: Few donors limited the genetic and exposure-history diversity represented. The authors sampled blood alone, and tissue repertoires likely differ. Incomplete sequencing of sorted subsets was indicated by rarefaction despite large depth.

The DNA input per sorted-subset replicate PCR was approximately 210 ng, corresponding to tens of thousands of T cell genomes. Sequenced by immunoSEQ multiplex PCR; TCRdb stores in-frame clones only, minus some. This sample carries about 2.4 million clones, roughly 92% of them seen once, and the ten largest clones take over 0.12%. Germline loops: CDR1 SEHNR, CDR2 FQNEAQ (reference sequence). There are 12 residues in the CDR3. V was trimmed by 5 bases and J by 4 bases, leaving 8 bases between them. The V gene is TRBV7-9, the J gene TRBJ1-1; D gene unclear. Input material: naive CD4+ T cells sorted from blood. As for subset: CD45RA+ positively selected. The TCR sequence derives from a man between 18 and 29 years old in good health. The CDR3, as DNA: TGTGCCAGCAGCCCGCTGGGCACTGAAGCTTTCTTT. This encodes CASSPLGTEAFF.